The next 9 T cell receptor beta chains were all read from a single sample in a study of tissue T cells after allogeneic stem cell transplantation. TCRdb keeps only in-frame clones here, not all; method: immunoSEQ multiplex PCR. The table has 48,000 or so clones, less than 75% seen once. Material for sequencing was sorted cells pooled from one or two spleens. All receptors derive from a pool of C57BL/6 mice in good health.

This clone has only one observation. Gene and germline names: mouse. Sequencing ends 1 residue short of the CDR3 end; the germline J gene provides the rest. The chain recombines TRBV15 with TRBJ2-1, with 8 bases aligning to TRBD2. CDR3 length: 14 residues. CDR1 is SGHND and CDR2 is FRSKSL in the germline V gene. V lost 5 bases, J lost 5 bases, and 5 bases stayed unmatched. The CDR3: CASSLGTGDAEQFF. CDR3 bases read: TGTGCCAGCAGTCTCGGGACTGGAGATGCTGAGCAGTTC.

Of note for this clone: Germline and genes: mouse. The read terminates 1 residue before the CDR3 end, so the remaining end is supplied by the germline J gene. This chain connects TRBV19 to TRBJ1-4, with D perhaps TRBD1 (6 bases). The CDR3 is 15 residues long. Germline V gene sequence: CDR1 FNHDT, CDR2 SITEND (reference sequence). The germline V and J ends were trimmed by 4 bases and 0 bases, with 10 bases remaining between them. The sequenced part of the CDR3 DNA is TGTGCCAGCAGTCCAGGGACAATTTCCAACGAAAGATTATTT. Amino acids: CASSPGTISNERLF. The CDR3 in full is CASSPGTISNERLFF.

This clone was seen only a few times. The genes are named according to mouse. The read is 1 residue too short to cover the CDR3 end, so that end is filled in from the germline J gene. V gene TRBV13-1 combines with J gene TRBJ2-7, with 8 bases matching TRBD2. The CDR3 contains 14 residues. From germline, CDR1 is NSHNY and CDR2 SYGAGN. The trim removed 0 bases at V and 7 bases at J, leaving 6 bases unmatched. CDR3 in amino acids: CASSDALGGGEQYF. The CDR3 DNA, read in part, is TGTGCCAGCAGTGATGCGCTGGGGGGAGGAGAACAGTAC.

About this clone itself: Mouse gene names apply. The CDR3 bases that were read are TGTGCCAGCAGTATCACCAACTATGAACAGTAC. Protein product: CASSITNYEQY. The whole CDR3 protein is CASSITNYEQYF. The chain couples TRBV19 to TRBJ2-7; no reliable D call. The read is 1 residue too short to cover the CDR3 end, so that end is filled in from the germline J gene. This CDR3 has 12 residues. Per the germline V gene, CDR1 is FNHDT and CDR2 is SITEND (reference sequence). The V and J ends lost 2 bases and 3 bases respectively, with 6 bases between them.

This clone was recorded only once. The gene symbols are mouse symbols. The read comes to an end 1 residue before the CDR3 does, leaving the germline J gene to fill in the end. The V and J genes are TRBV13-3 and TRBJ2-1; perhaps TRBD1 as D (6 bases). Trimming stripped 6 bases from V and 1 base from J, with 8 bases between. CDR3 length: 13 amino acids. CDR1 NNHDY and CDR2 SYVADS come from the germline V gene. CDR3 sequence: CASTTGNYAEQFF. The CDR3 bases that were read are TGTGCCAGCACAACAGGGAACTATGCTGAGCAGTTC.

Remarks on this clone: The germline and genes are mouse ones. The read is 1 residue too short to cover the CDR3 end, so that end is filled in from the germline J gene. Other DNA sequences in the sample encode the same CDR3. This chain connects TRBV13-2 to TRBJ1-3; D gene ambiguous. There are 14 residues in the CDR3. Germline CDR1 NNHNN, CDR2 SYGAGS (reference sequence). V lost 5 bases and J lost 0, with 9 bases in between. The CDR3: CASGETDSGNTLYF. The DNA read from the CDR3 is TGTGCCAGCGGGGAGACGGATTCTGGAAATACGCTCTAT.

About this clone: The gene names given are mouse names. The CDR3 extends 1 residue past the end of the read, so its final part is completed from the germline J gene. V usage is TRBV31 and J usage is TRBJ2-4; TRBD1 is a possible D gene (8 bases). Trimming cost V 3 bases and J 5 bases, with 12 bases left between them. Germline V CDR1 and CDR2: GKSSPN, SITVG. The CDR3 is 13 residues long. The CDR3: CAWRQGGGNTLYF. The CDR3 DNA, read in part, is TGTGCCTGGAGACAGGGGGGGGGAAACACCTTGTAC.

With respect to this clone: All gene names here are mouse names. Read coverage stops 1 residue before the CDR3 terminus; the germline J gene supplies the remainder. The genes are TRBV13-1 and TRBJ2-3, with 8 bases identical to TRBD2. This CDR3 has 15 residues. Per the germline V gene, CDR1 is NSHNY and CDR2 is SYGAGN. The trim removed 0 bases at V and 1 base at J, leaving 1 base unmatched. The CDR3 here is CASSDELGGAETLYF. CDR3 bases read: TGTGCCAGCAGTGATGAACTGGGGGGTGCAGAAACGCTGTAT.

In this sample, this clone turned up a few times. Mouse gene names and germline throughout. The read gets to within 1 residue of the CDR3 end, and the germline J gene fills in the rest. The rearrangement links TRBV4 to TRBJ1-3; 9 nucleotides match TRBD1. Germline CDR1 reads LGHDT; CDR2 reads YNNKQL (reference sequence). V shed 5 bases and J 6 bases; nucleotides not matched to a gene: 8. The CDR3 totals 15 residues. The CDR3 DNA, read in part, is TGTGCCAGCAGCCTGTCCCGGGACAGGGTAAATACGCTCTAT. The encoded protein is CASSLSRDRVNTLY. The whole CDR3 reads CASSLSRDRVNTLYF.